This TCR beta chain emerged from a study of control samples from healthy donors and cancer patients (dated by TCRdb to about 2020). CDR1 and CDR2 are read off the germline V gene as MDHEN and SYDVKM. Counted from cysteine to phenylalanine, this CDR3 has 13 amino acids. Only CDR3 DNA remains: 39 bases, in frame from the first base. V drops 5 bases and J drops 3 bases, leaving 11 bases in between. Turning to this clone: What this receptor recognizes is not known. It has no much larger one-base neighbor in the sample; base qualities were not kept. The same CDR3 arises from other DNA sequences in this sample as well.

The library was produced with the immunoSEQ multiplex PCR assay. The table comes from immuneACCESS by way of TCRdb, which keeps in-frame sequences with V and J called. Part of the clones is missing from these tables; in studies checked, under half for an unresolved V gene and the rest for unknown reasons. The sample table shows about 230,000 clones, and almost 85% are seen once. About an eighth of the sample is taken by the ten largest. The chain uses TRBV28 and TRBJ2-7; the D match is possibly TRBD1 or TRBD2, with 5 bases aligned in each. This TCR derives from a woman aged 60-70 years with lung cancer. Sequencing was performed on PBMCs. The DNA reads TGTGCCAGCAGTCTGGGACGCGGCTACGAGCAGTACTTC. It is translated as CASSLGRGYEQYF.